The 16 T cell receptor beta chains given below trace back to one sample, sequenced in a study of Graves' ophthalmopathy and Graves' hyperthyroidism. From RNA, the CDR3 regions of TCR beta chains were amplified and sequenced. The library came from an HTBI-primed first-round RT-PCR and a second-round multiplex PCR. Via MiXCR, TCRdb re-called the multiplex PCR reads, giving one row per CDR3 protein. The table lists about 740,000 distinct CDR3 sequences, 40% of them singletons. The sample was peripheral blood. These receptors originate from an adult man with Graves' ophthalmopathy.

V and J are TRBV2 and TRBJ2-5, with 9 bases aligning to TRBD2. CDR1 SNHLY and CDR2 FYNNEI come from the germline V gene. The length of the CDR3 is 17 residues. V gave up 6 bases and J gave up 4 bases; unmatched junction bases: 15. As DNA, the CDR3 is TGTGCCAGCAGCCAACGGTTCGCGGGAGGGCCGGGAGAGACCCAGTACTTC. Translating it yields CASSQRFAGGPGETQYF. The entire variable domain, with the rest obtained from reference TRBV2 and TRBJ2-5, is as follows: EPEVTQTPSHQVTQMGQEVILRCVPISNHLYFYWYRQILGQKVEFLVSFYNNEISEKSEIFDDQFSVERPDGSNFTLKIRSTKLEDSAMYFCASSQRFAGGPGETQYFGPGTRLLVL.

This clonotype was counted only a few times. This rearrangement joins TRBV7-9 to TRBJ2-2, with 8 bases that match TRBD2. The CDR3 is 17 residues long. Trimming at V came to 5 bases and at J to 5 bases, leaving 13 bases not matched to a gene. Germline V lookup: CDR1 SEHNR, CDR2 FQNEAQ (reference sequence). The CDR3 loop reads CASSPYLAGGGTGELFF. The CDR3 region has the DNA TGTGCCAGCAGCCCCTACCTCGCGGGAGGTGGTACCGGGGAGCTGTTTTTT.

The rearrangement links TRBV6-6 to TRBJ1-1, with D perhaps TRBD1 (5 bases). Germline CDR1 and CDR2: MNHNY and SVGAGI (reference sequence). V was clipped by 2 bases and J by 5 bases, with 12 bases between them. The CDR3 is 14 amino acids. The CDR3 bases are TGTGCCAGCAGTTACCGGCCCGGGGGAACTGAAGCTTTCTTT. The encoded protein is CASSYRPGGTEAFF.

V and J are TRBV14 and TRBJ2-2; 8 bases align to TRBD2. Germline loops: CDR1 SGHDN, CDR2 FVKESK. CDR3 length: 18 residues. After removal of 0 bases from V and 0 bases from J, the junction contained 6 bases not matched to a gene. This chain's CDR3 is CASSQEPAGAPNTGELFF. Written as DNA, the CDR3 is TGTGCCAGCAGCCAAGAGCCAGCGGGAGCCCCGAACACCGGGGAGCTGTTTTTT.

The CDR3 sequence: CSAKKNSGVSNTGELFF. The CDR3 DNA reads TGCAGTGCTAAAAAAAACTCAGGGGTCTCGAACACCGGGGAGCTGTTTTTT. The chain links TRBV20-1 to TRBJ2-2, with a weak D call TRBD1 (6 bases). The CDR3 sequence is 17 residues long. Germline values: CDR1 DFQATT, CDR2 SNEGSKA (reference sequence). Trimming pared 4 bases from V and 0 bases from J, leaving 18 bases between.

The genes are TRBV7-9 and TRBJ1-4; a weak D match, TRBD1 (5 bases). The CDR3 consists of 15 residues. Germline CDR1 and CDR2: SEHNR and FQNEAQ (reference sequence). V was cut by 5 bases and J by 11 bases, with 21 bases left in between. CDR3 loop: CASSALGVDNSKLFF. CDR3 nucleotides: TGTGCCAGCAGCGCCCTAGGGGTCGATAACTCCAAACTGTTTTTT.

This clonotype showed up many times. V is TRBV24-1 and J is TRBJ2-5; tentative D call: TRBD2 (6 bases). The CDR3 length is 15 residues. From germline, CDR1 is KGHDR and CDR2 SFDVKD. V shed 0 bases and J shed 2 bases, with 9 bases lying between them. DNA of the CDR3: TGTGCCACCAGTGATTTGACTGGGAGGCAAGAGACCCAGTACTTC. Its translation: CATSDLTGRQETQYF.

The sample holds many counts of this clonotype. The chain couples TRBV7-6 to TRBJ2-5; TRBD1 or TRBD2 may be the D gene (6 bases each). The CDR3 has 14 residues. V dropped 3 bases and J dropped 5 bases, with 13 bases sitting between them. Germline V gene lookup returns CDR1 SGHVS and CDR2 FNYEAQ. The CDR3 protein is CASSFRQGRETQYF. Written as DNA, the CDR3 is TGTGCCAGCAGCTTTAGGCAGGGGAGGGAGACCCAGTACTTC.

This clonotype was detected ten times or more. This chain joins TRBV7-9 and TRBJ2-7; D is ambiguous. CDR1 and CDR2 from the germline V gene are SEHNR and FQNEAQ (reference sequence). The V end was cut by 6 bases, the J end by 1 base, with 13 bases between. The CDR3 loop spans 14 amino acids. CDR3 nucleotides: TGTGCCAGCAGTGCTGGTCCACTTTCCTACGAGCAGTACTTC. Amino acid sequence: CASSAGPLSYEQYF. Full variable domain (remainder filled in from reference TRBV7-9 and TRBJ2-7): DTGVSQNPRHKITKRGQNVTFRCDPISEHNRLYWYRQTLGQGPEFLTYFQNEAQLEKSRLLSDRFSAERPKGSFSTLEIQRTEQGDSAMYLCASSAGPLSYEQYFGPGTRLTVT.

The J gene is TRBJ1-3, the V gene TRBV20-1; D gene uncertain. Germline values: CDR1 DFQATT, CDR2 SNEGSKA (reference sequence). This CDR3 comprises 16 residues. Trimming shortened V by 0 bases and J by 0 bases, and 12 bases separated the two germline ends. CDR3: CSARDDWTFSGNTIYF. CDR3 in DNA: TGCAGTGCTAGAGACGATTGGACTTTCTCTGGAAACACCATATATTTT.

This clonotype was counted between two and nine times. The CDR3 nucleotides are TGCAGCGTTGTAGTCTTGGGCCCGGGACAGGGATGTTCACCCCTCCACTTT. Protein: CSVVVLGPGQGCSPLHF. The chain joins TRBV29-1 to TRBJ1-6; 9 nucleotides line up with TRBD1. CDR3 length: 17 amino acids. CDR1 SQVTM and CDR2 ANQGSEA come from the germline V gene. Trimming took 4 bases from V and 9 from J; bases not matched to a gene: 16.

This clonotype was recorded a few times. The V and J genes are TRBV9 and TRBJ2-6; D is ambiguous. Per germline, CDR1 SGDLS and CDR2 YYNGEE. The CDR3 runs 12 residues. V was clipped by 7 bases and J by 4 bases, with 6 bases between them. The CDR3 here is CASQKGANVLTF. For the CDR3, the DNA is TGTGCCAGCCAGAAGGGGGCCAACGTCCTGACTTTC.

This chain uses TRBV29-1 with TRBJ2-3, with TRBD1 as a possible D gene (5 bases). Trimming left V 3 bases short and J 2 bases short, with 9 bases between. CDR3 size: 13 residues. Germline assignment: CDR1 SQVTM and CDR2 ANQGSEA. CDR3 region: CSVDGANTDTQYF. CDR3 DNA: TGCAGCGTTGATGGGGCCAACACAGATACGCAGTATTTT.

About this clonotype itself: One end of the junction varies from germline; a read error may be responsible. The V gene is TRBV10-2, the J gene TRBJ1-4; D is perhaps TRBD1 (5 bases). In germline, CDR1 is WSHSY, CDR2 SAAADI. The CDR3 contains 15 residues. CDR3 coding DNA: TGTGCCAGCAGTTACTCGGGGGAGTCTAGTGAAAAACTGTTTTTT. Translating it yields CASSYSGESSEKLFF.

The sample holds one count of this clonotype. The chain couples TRBV7-9 to TRBJ1-4; D possibly corresponds to TRBD1 (6 bases). Trimming stripped 2 bases from V and 6 bases from J, with 16 bases between. Germline values: CDR1 SEHNR, CDR2 FQNEAQ (reference sequence). The CDR3 length is 16 residues. This CDR3 is CASSLIAGGADEKLFF. The CDR3 nucleotides read TGTGCCAGCAGCTTAATAGCCGGGGGCGCGGATGAAAAACTGTTTTTT.

This chain uses TRBV11-2 with TRBJ2-5, with 7 bases identical to TRBD1. CDR1 and CDR2 from the germline V gene are SGHAT and FQNNGV. This CDR3 is built from 14 residues. V lost 6 bases and J lost 5; bases outside the gene matches: 9. CDR3 sequence: CASSLLTGTETQYF. The DNA for the CDR3 is TGTGCCAGCAGTCTGCTGACAGGGACGGAGACCCAGTACTTC.